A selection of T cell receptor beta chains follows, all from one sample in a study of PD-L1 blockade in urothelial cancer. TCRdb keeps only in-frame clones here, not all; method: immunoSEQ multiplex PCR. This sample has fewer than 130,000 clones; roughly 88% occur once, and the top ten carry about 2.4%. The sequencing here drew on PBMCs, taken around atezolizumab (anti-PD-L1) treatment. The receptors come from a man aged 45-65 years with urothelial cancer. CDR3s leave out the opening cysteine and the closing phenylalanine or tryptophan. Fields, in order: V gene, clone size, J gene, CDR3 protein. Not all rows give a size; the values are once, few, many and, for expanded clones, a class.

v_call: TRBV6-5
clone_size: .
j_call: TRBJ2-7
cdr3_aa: ASRKTGSYEQY

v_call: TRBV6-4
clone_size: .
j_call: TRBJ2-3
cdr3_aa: ASSEFAGFADTQY

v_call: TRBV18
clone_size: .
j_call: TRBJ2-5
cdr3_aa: ASSPYTHQETQY

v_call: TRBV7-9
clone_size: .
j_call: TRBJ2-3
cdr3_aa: ASSFQGSSTDTQY

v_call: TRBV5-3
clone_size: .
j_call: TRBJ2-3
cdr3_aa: ARSLVAGEGTDTQY

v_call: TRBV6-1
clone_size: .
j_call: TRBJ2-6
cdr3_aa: ASGAVLT

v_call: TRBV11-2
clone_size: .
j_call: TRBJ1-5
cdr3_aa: ASSLQGGNQPQH

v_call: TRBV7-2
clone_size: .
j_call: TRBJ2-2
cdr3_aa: ASSPRGRTGELF

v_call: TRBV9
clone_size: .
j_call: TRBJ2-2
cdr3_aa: ASSRGTSPGELF

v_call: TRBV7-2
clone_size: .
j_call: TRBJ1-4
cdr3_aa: ASRISRDNEKLF

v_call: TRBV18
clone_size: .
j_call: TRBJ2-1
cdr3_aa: ASSPNTGLSNEQF

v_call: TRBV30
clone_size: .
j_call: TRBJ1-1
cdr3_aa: AWDRGSEAF

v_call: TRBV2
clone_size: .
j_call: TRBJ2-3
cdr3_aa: ASSETSGTVATQY

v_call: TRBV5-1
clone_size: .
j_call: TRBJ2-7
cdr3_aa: ASSLEGTAGEQY

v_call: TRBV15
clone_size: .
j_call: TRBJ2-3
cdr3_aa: ATSREIAASTDTQY

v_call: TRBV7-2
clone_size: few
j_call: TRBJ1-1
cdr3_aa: ASSAQGGNTEAF

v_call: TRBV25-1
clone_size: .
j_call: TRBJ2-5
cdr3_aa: ASRGRLQETQY

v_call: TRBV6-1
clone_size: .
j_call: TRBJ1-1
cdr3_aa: ACRTGGFTEAF

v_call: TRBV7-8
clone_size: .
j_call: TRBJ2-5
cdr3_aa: ASSSKLAHQETQY

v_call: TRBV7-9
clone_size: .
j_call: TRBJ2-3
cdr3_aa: ASSLGGTGSDTQY

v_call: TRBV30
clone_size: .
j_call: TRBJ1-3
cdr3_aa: AWSVRGGGNTIY

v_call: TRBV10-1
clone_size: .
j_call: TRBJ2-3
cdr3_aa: ASSESTDTQY

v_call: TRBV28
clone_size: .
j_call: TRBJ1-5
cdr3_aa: ASIPLRGGYSNQPQH

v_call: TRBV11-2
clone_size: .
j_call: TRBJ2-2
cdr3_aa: ASSPHTGELF

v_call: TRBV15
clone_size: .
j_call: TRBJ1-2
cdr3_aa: ATSSDIFRGYGYT

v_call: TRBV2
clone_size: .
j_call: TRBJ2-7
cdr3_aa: ASTLLTYEQY

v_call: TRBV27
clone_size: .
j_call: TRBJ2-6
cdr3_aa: ASSPRGTGANVLT

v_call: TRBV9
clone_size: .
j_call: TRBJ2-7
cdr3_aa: ASSAGLAGVYEQY

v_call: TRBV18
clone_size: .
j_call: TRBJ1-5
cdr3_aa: ASSPAPNQPQH

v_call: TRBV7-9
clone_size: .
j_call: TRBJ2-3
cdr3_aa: ASSLARTSGRADTQY

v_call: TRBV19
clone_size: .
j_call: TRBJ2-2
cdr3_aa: ASSKALAGFRAGELF

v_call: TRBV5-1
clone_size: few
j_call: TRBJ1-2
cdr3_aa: ASSGDYYGYT

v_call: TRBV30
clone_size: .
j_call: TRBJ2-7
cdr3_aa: AWTTSGRILYEQY

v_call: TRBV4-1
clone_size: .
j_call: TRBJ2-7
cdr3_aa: ASSLDTGHEQY

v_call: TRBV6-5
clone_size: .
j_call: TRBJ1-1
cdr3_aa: ASSLSGYTEAF

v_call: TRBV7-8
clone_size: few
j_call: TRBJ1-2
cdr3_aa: ASSLDSNYGYT

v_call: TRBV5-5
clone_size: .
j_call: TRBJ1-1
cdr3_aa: ASSLAPGFGEAF

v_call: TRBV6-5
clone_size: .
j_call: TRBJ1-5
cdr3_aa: ASSRTLSNQPQH

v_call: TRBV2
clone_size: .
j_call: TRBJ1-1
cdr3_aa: ASSDLVTGMKNTEAF

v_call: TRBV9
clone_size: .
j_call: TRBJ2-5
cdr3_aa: ASSVGSTSGRETQY

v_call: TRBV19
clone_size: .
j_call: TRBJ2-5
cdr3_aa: ASSQTSLETQY

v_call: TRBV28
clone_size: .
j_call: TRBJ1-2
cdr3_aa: ASRRIFQGAGGYT

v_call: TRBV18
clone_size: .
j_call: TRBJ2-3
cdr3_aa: ASSPSAGGFTDTQY

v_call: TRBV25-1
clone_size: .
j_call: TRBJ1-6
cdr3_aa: ASSSGSYNSPLH

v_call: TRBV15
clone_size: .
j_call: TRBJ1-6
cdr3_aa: ATSRYQGSSYNSPLH

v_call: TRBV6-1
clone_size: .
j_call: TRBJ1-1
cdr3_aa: ATRDRGRVNTEAF

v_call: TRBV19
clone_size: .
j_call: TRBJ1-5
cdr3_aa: ASSIEALRSNQPQH

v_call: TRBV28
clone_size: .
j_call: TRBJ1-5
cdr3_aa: ASSPRPRGNQPQH